The present T cell receptor (beta chain) was sequenced within a study of T cell responses to AZD1222 COVID-19 vaccine. Study information: Pooled in the analysis were second doses at about 4 or about 12 weeks.

Repertoires were generated with immunoSEQ multiplex PCR, while TCRdb's copy carries only in-frame clones and drops some. Among some 100,000 clones listed, about 93% were seen once. Per germline, CDR1 SGHAT and CDR2 FQNNGV. The germline V and J ends were trimmed by 5 bases and 1 base, with 14 bases remaining between them. The CDR3 is 16 amino acids. The count of this clone is one. Its antigen is still unknown. General study points: It should be noted that donors were predominantly white British and more often female, and clonal diversity was possibly underestimated.

The source was peripheral blood, collected on day 0 of AZD1222 vaccination. The V gene is TRBV11-2, the J gene TRBJ2-2; possible D gene TRBD1, 5 bases. The TCR comes from an adult in good health. CDR3 DNA sequence: TGTGCCAGCAGCATGGGATTGCAGGGGAACACCGGGGAGCTGTTTTTT. This gives the protein CASSMGLQGNTGELFF.